The 24 T cell receptor beta chains below come from one sample, sequenced in a study of blood T cell repertoires in COVID-19. The data were produced by immunoSEQ multiplex PCR, yet TCRdb's version contains in-frame clones alone and is incomplete. The sample shows 250,000 to 300,000 clones, approximately 90% of them seen only once. The sequenced sample consisted of peripheral blood. Every receptor here comes from a woman between 50 and 59 years old who had recovered from COVID-19.

This clone was observed at least ten times. The V gene is TRBV18, the J gene TRBJ2-3, with 16 bases lining up with TRBD2. Germline CDR1 KGHSH, CDR2 LQKENI. V gave up 3 bases and J gave up 4 bases; unmatched junction bases: 1. CDR3 length equals 16 residues. The chain's CDR3 is CASSPGLAGGPDTQYF. The CDR3 coding sequence is TGTGCCAGCTCACCGGGACTAGCGGGAGGGCCAGATACGCAGTATTTT. The full variable domain, in which reference TRBV18 and TRBJ2-3 provide the parts outside the CDR3, is NAGVMQNPRHLVRRRGQEARLRCSPMKGHSHVYWYRQLPEEGLKFMVYLQKENIIDESGMPKERFSAEFPKEGPSILRIQQVVRGDSAAYFCASSPGLAGGPDTQYFGPGTRLTVL.

This clone has just one count. The chain joins TRBV6-5 to TRBJ1-1; no clear D gene. CDR1 and CDR2 (germline): MNHEY, SVGAGI. V lost 7 bases and J lost 12, with 12 bases in between. The CDR3 spans 10 residues. The CDR3 region is CASMGWATFF. The CDR3 DNA reads as TGTGCCAGCATGGGCTGGGCAACTTTCTTT.

This chain links TRBV10-3 with TRBJ1-1; 9 positions agree with TRBD1. Germline values: CDR1 ENHRY, CDR2 SYGVKD. The V gene end was trimmed by 3 bases and the J gene end by 2 bases; junction bases not matched to a gene: 7. CDR3 length equals 16 residues. CDR3 DNA sequence: TGTGCCATCAGTGACCTCCGGGACAGGGCCAACACTGAAGCTTTCTTT. Protein: CAISDLRDRANTEAFF.

This clone was recorded only once. The chain has TRBV30 and TRBJ2-2; D is ambiguous. The CDR3 is 14 residues long. Trimming removed 5 bases from V and 0 bases from J, with 10 bases in between. Looked up from germline, CDR1 is GTSNPN and CDR2 is SVGIG (reference sequence). CDR3 nucleotides: TGTGCCTGGGACGACTCCCCGAACACCGGGGAGCTGTTTTTT. It codes for CAWDDSPNTGELFF.

The chain links TRBV5-1 to TRBJ2-2, with D tentatively TRBD1 (6 bases). Germline CDR1 and CDR2: SGHRS and YFSETQ. Trimming shortened V by 4 bases and J by 7 bases, and 20 bases separated the two germline ends. The CDR3 is 16 residues long. The CDR3 nucleotides are TGCGCCAGCAGCGAGGGGCGGCAGGGGCAAAACGGGGAGCTGTTTTTT. As protein: CASSEGRQGQNGELFF.

V gene TRBV27 combines with J gene TRBJ2-3; tentatively, D is TRBD2 (5 bases). Trimming took 7 bases from V and 5 from J, leaving 13 bases between them. Germline CDR1 and CDR2: MNHEY and SMNVEV (reference sequence). The CDR3 has 13 amino acids. CDR3 residues: CASNSNREDTQYF. In DNA, the CDR3 is TGTGCCAGCAATTCCAATCGGGAAGATACGCAGTATTTT.

CDR3 in DNA: TGTGCCAGCAGGGGGACAGGGGGCGAGAATCAGCCCCAGCATTTT. Its protein is CASRGTGGENQPQHF. The genes are TRBV2 and TRBJ1-5; TRBD1 agrees at 12 bases. Trimming cost V 6 bases and J 4 bases; bases outside gene matches: 4. The length of the CDR3 is 15 residues. Per germline, CDR1 SNHLY and CDR2 FYNNEI.

The gene calls are TRBV11-3 and TRBJ1-1; weak D call: TRBD1 (5 bases). CDR1 and CDR2 from the germline V gene are SGHNT and YENEEA. The V end lost 8 bases, the J end lost 4 bases, and 17 bases lay between the germline ends. This CDR3 contains 14 residues. CDR3 residues: CASRSLVQGTEAFF. DNA for the CDR3: TGTGCCAGCCGCAGCCTCGTGCAGGGCACTGAAGCTTTCTTT.

The chain uses TRBV28 and TRBJ1-2; 7 nucleotides agree with TRBD1. CDR3 length: 13 amino acids. CDR1 and CDR2 (germline): MDHEN, SYDVKM. After removal of 6 bases from V and 2 bases from J, the junction contained 3 bases not matched to a gene. The CDR3 DNA sequence: TGTGCCAGCAGACAACAGGGGAACTATGGCTACACCTTC. It codes for CASRQQGNYGYTF.

The rearrangement links TRBV19 to TRBJ2-5; 10 nucleotides agree with TRBD2. This CDR3 contains 17 residues. The germline gives CDR1 LNHDA, CDR2 SQIVND (reference sequence). V was clipped by 11 bases and J by 4 bases; unmatched bases: 19. The DNA of the CDR3 is TGTGCCCTTGGGAGGGGACTAGCGCACCGTTGGGGAGAGACCCAGTACTTC. This codes for CALGRGLAHRWGETQYF.

As regards this clone: The same CDR3 can be traced to other DNA sequences in this sample. The CDR3 DNA follows: TGTGCCAGCAGTGAGTATTACGAGCAGTACTTC. The encoded protein is CASSEYYEQYF. V is TRBV2 and J is TRBJ2-7, with no clear D. V dropped 3 bases and J dropped 4 bases, with 4 bases sitting between them. This CDR3 is 11 amino acids long. Germline CDR1 SNHLY, CDR2 FYNNEI.

The chain has TRBV29-1 and TRBJ1-1, with 8 bases matching TRBD1. J was trimmed by 4 bases and V by 3 bases; bases with no gene match: 4. CDR3 length equals 13 residues. Germline V gene lookup returns CDR1 SQVTM and CDR2 ANQGSEA. The CDR3 DNA follows: TGCAGCGTTGAGAGACAGGGGACCACTGAAGCTTTCTTT. Protein product: CSVERQGTTEAFF.

The V and J genes are TRBV5-6 and TRBJ2-7; D is perhaps TRBD1 (5 bases). This CDR3 has 15 amino acids. Germline CDR1 is SGHDT and CDR2 is YYEEEE. V was clipped by 2 bases and J by 1 base, with 13 bases between them. CDR3 sequence reads: CASSFGRAPSYEQYF. Written as DNA, the CDR3 is TGTGCCAGCAGCTTTGGCAGGGCCCCTTCCTACGAGCAGTACTTC. The variable domain in full, completed from reference TRBV5-6 and TRBJ2-7, reads DAGVTQSPTHLIKTRGQQVTLRCSPKSGHDTVSWYQQALGQGPQFIFQYYEEEERQRGNFPDRFSGHQFPNYSSELNVNALLLGDSALYLCASSFGRAPSYEQYFGPGTRLTVT.

The chain couples TRBV10-3 to TRBJ2-7, with TRBD1 matching over 8 bases. Germline CDR1 reads ENHRY; CDR2 reads SYGVKD. The CDR3 totals 15 residues. The J segment lost 1 base and the V segment lost 2 bases, leaving 4 bases of the junction unmatched. The CDR3 DNA is TGTGCCATCAGTGAGGGACAGGGAATATCCTACGAGCAGTACTTC. Protein sequence: CAISEGQGISYEQYF.

The V call is TRBV5-1, the J call TRBJ2-1; 10 bases align to TRBD2. Looked up from germline, CDR1 is SGHRS and CDR2 is YFSETQ. Losses at the gene ends were 0 bases for V and 6 bases for J; bases not matched to a gene: 3. The CDR3 extends over 15 amino acids. CDR3 coding DNA: TGCGCCAGCAGCTTGGTGCCTAGCGGGAGCAATGAGCAGTTCTTC. Translated, it gives CASSLVPSGSNEQFF.

This chain joins TRBV10-3 and TRBJ1-2, with 7 bases lining up with TRBD1. V shed 5 bases and J 2 bases; nucleotides not matched to a gene: 8. Germline CDR1 is ENHRY and CDR2 is SYGVKD. The CDR3 spans 15 residues. CDR3 residues: CAISRTGTTNYGYTF. In DNA form, the CDR3 reads TGTGCCATCAGTCGGACAGGTACCACCAACTATGGCTACACCTTC.

The chain has TRBV30 and TRBJ1-3; possible D gene TRBD1, 6 bases. Germline CDR1 GTSNPN, CDR2 SVGIG (reference sequence). This CDR3 is 14 amino acids long. V was pared by 2 bases and J by 7 bases, with 15 bases between. This CDR3 is CAWSTYRGANTIYF. The CDR3 DNA is TGTGCCTGGAGTACGTATCGGGGGGCCAACACCATATATTTT.

The chain couples TRBV4-3 to TRBJ2-4; 7 bases line up with TRBD2. CDR3 size: 14 residues. Germline-derived CDR1 and CDR2 are LGHNA and YSLEER. Trimming cost V 1 base and J 7 bases; bases outside gene matches: 4. CDR3 sequence reads: CASSQGGGGNIQYF. The CDR3 nucleotides are TGCGCCAGCAGCCAAGGCGGGGGAGGGAACATTCAGTACTTC.

The V gene is TRBV15, the J gene TRBJ1-4; D possibly corresponds to TRBD1 (5 bases). Deletions cut 5 bases from V and 0 bases from J, with 10 bases between. Germline-derived CDR1 and CDR2 are LNHNV and YYDKDF (reference sequence). This CDR3 is 15 amino acids long. In DNA form, the CDR3 reads TGTGCCACCAGCTGGGGCGGTGCAACTAATGAAAAACTGTTTTTT. Protein product: CATSWGGATNEKLFF.

The DNA for the CDR3 is TGTGCCAGCAGCCCGCCTTTACGGACTGAAGCTTTCTTT. Translated: CASSPPLRTEAFF. The chain employs TRBV13 and TRBJ1-1; D remains ambiguous. Germline values: CDR1 PRHDT, CDR2 FYEKMQ (reference sequence). This CDR3 spans 13 amino acids. The ends were cut back, 5 bases at V and 5 bases at J, with 12 bases in the middle.

The CDR3 coding sequence is TGTGCCAGCAGTTACAATATGGGGACTAGCGGGAGGGGCAGCGGTGAGCAGTTCTTC. This encodes CASSYNMGTSGRGSGEQFF. V is TRBV6-2 or TRBV6-3 and J is TRBJ2-1, with 16 bases identical to TRBD2. The J segment lost 9 bases and the V segment lost 2 bases, leaving 13 bases of the junction unmatched. Germline CDR1 MNHEY, CDR2 SVGEGT. CDR3 length: 19 residues.

The DNA of the CDR3 is TGTGCCAGCAGCTTGCCGGGACAGGGGGACTACGAGCAGTACTTC. Translating gives CASSLPGQGDYEQYF. The V call is TRBV7-9, the J call TRBJ2-7, with TRBD1 matching 11 bases. The CDR3 is 15 amino acids. Trimming removed 3 bases from V and 3 bases from J; junction bases left unmatched: 4. Germline V lookup: CDR1 SEHNR, CDR2 FQNEAQ (reference sequence).

The chain has TRBV3-1 (or the pseudogene TRBV3-2) and TRBJ1-2; D unresolved. This CDR3 has 15 residues. V lost 2 bases to trimming and J lost 5 bases, with 15 bases between them. Germline CDR1 is LGHDT and CDR2 is YNNKEL (reference sequence). CDR3 sequence reads: CASSQISLEGYGYTF. The CDR3 DNA follows: TGTGCCAGCAGCCAAATTTCCTTGGAGGGTTATGGCTACACCTTC.

In its sample, this clone was seen a few times. J is TRBJ1-1 and V is TRBV12-5; the match to TRBD1 covers 7 bases. V trimming: 5 bases; J trimming: 6 bases; junction bases outside the gene matches: 15. Germline CDR1 and CDR2: LGHNT and FRNRAP. CDR3 length: 16 amino acids. The CDR3 spells CASGPSGGGGSAEAFF. CDR3 DNA sequence: TGTGCTAGTGGTCCCTCAGGGGGAGGAGGTTCGGCTGAAGCTTTCTTT.